The T cell receptor beta chain described here comes from a study of T cell changes during pregnancy in multiple sclerosis. Only in-frame clones appear in the TCRdb table, and some are missing; sequencing was by immunoSEQ multiplex PCR. The sample has more than 65,000 clones; roughly 90% are singletons. Trimming shortened V by 8 bases and J by 10 bases, and 20 bases separated the two germline ends. Germline lookup yields CDR1 MGHDK and CDR2 SYGVNS. The CDR3 covers 13 residues. This receptor was identified in a female donor in good health, enrolled as a control in a pregnancy study. The V gene is TRBV25-1, the J gene TRBJ1-1, with D perhaps matching TRBD1 (6 bases). The starting material was peripheral blood, obtained after pregnancy. The CDR3 coding sequence is TGTGCCAGCCGCCATCGGGGGGCATCTTCAGCTTTCTTT. Amino acid sequence: CASRHRGASSAFF.